Described below is a single TCR beta chain sequence and its context. In this sample, this clone turned up a few times. No cognate antigen has been identified for it. No much larger clone is present one base from it, and per-base qualities are unavailable. At diagnosis, tumor, uninvolved tumor-adjacent lung and peripheral blood were collected and then preserved as a mix of FFPE and fresh-frozen material. The data were obtained in a study of T cells in localized non-small cell lung cancer (dated by TCRdb to 2020 to 2022). About the study as a whole: Comparing tumors with uninvolved tumor-adjacent lungs, the study looked at the T cell repertoires of 220 or so patients with early-stage NSCLC. NSCLC patients had a mean age of approximately 66 years, and more than 120 were male and some 98 female. All 250 or so NSCLC patients in the cohort were treatment-naive and had localized lung tumors that were resected. What the research found in general, with its limitations: Uninvolved tumor-adjacent lung showed the highest T cell clonality, higher than tumor, which suggests more focused antigenic responses in the adjacent lung. Multi-region tumor sequencing was not performed, so intratumor heterogeneity could not be excluded. Because of the exploratory design, TCR variables were selected using unadjusted p-values without false-discovery rate correction. A median of 57 of the top 100 tumor clones were detected in paired uninvolved adjacent lung, and some 29 of these tumor clones were also found among the top 100 clones of the paired uninvolved adjacent lung. Longer overall survival was associated with higher T cell density in blood, whereas shorter survival was associated with higher clonality in adjacent lung.

TCR beta CDR3 regions were sequenced from DNA using the immunoSEQ Assay. On the authors' methods: To compute T cell density, TCR beta template counts were normalized to usable DNA, which was estimated by amplifying housekeeping genes. Richness was estimated with the preseqR package, extrapolating to 400,000 templates for PBMC samples and 120,000 templates for tissue samples. Clonality was taken to be one minus Pielou's evenness. Tissue-enriched TCRs were identified through differential abundance testing performed on productive amino-acid clonotypes, with a minimum total count of 5 and an alpha of 0.1. The Jaccard Index and the Morisita Overlap Index were used to measure how much the repertoires overlapped between compartments. TCR beta CDR3s were clustered by GLIPH together with public tetramer-defined viral CDR3s, and at least three viral sequences plus V-gene enrichment were required for viral motifs. TCRdb's version of the immuneACCESS table is confined to in-frame rearrangements and falls short of the full clone set. An unresolved V gene accounts for under half of the shortfall where checked; the remainder is of unknown origin. V and J calls and clone size are as listed in that table; D and trimming were resolved from the DNA. The table for this sample lists about 4,500 clones; around 30% of them were counted only once. The ten biggest clones cover 8% to 8.5% of the sample.

The clonotype originates from a male donor aged 60 or older with stage I lung adenocarcinoma. Sequences were derived from lung tumor tissue, sampled before any cancer treatment.

For the CDR3, the sequence is CASSLLAGQSYEQYF. The sequenced DNA is TGTGCCAGCAGTTTACTAGCGGGACAGTCCTACGAGCAGTACTTC. The sequence links TRBV6-8 to TRBJ2-7; 10 of the junction bases match TRBD2. V is cut back by 4 bases and J by 1 base, with 4 bases in the junction unmatched. The CDR3, cysteine through phenylalanine, is 15 amino acids long. Only CDR3 DNA is held: 45 bases, read in frame from base 1. CDR1 and CDR2, per the germline V gene, are MNHGY and SAAAGT.